This is a list of T cell receptor beta chains from one sample in a study of OX40 agonist ivuxolimab in advanced cancers. Assay used: immunoSEQ multiplex PCR; TCRdb lists only in-frame clones, some missing. The sample includes about 54,000 clones, about 87% of them seen just once. The specimen comprised CD4+ or CD8+ T cells sorted from blood, sampled in a trial of the OX40 agonist ivuxolimab. The source of these receptors is an adult with an advanced solid tumor such as melanoma, head and neck, liver or kidney cancer. The CDR3 runs from the conserved cysteine through the conserved F or W. Each record gives: D gene, CDR3 length, V gene, clone size, J gene, CDR3 protein, CDR3 DNA. The D gene is left open where the match is weak. Size tells how often a clone was seen (once, few, many) or the class of an expanded clone, and some rows leave it out.

d_call: TRBD2
cdr3_length: 16
v_call: TRBV19
clone_size: NA
j_call: TRBJ2-1
cdr3_aa: CASSTSSGYPRILQFF
cdr3_nt: TGTGCCAGTAGTACCTCTAGCGGCTACCCGCGTATCTTGCAGTTCTTC

d_call: NA
cdr3_length: 15
v_call: TRBV7-2
clone_size: NA
j_call: TRBJ1-1
cdr3_aa: CASSSSASQNTEAFF
cdr3_nt: TGTGCCAGCAGCTCATCCGCTTCCCAGAACACTGAAGCTTTCTTT

d_call: NA
cdr3_length: 14
v_call: TRBV11-2
clone_size: once
j_call: TRBJ1-2
cdr3_aa: CASSLDQSHQGYTF
cdr3_nt: TGTGCCAGCAGCTTAGATCAGTCACACCAAGGCTACACCTTC

d_call: NA
cdr3_length: 12
v_call: TRBV6-6
clone_size: NA
j_call: TRBJ2-7
cdr3_aa: CASSLVRNEQYF
cdr3_nt: TGTGCCAGCAGTCTAGTTCGGAACGAGCAGTACTTC

d_call: NA
cdr3_length: 15
v_call: TRBV19
clone_size: NA
j_call: TRBJ1-5
cdr3_aa: CASSRGMSSNQPQHF
cdr3_nt: TGTGCCAGTAGTCGTGGGATGTCGAGCAATCAGCCCCAGCATTTT

d_call: NA
cdr3_length: 13
v_call: TRBV18
clone_size: NA
j_call: TRBJ2-2
cdr3_aa: CASSPTPAGELFF
cdr3_nt: TGTGCCAGCTCCCCTACTCCGGCCGGGGAGCTGTTTTTT

d_call: NA
cdr3_length: 17
v_call: TRBV10-3
clone_size: NA
j_call: TRBJ1-4
cdr3_aa: CAISESKEQGTNEKLFF
cdr3_nt: TGTGCCATCAGTGAGTCGAAGGAGCAGGGAACTAATGAAAAACTGTTTTTT

d_call: TRBD2
cdr3_length: 14
v_call: TRBV29-1
clone_size: NA
j_call: TRBJ2-5
cdr3_aa: CSVDSASGQETQYF
cdr3_nt: TGCAGCGTTGATTCGGCTAGCGGCCAAGAGACCCAGTACTTC

d_call: TRBD1
cdr3_length: 14
v_call: TRBV7-9
clone_size: once
j_call: TRBJ2-7
cdr3_aa: CASSPSGQSYEQYF
cdr3_nt: TGTGCCAGCAGCCCCTCGGGACAGAGCTACGAGCAGTACTTC

d_call: NA
cdr3_length: 13
v_call: TRBV27
clone_size: NA
j_call: TRBJ1-2
cdr3_aa: CASTTPGRDGYTF
cdr3_nt: TGTGCCAGCACTACTCCAGGGAGGGATGGCTACACCTTC

d_call: NA
cdr3_length: 14
v_call: TRBV5-6
clone_size: once
j_call: TRBJ1-4
cdr3_aa: CASSYFTTNEKLFF
cdr3_nt: TGTGCCAGCAGCTATTTTACAACTAATGAAAAACTGTTTTTT

d_call: TRBD1
cdr3_length: 17
v_call: TRBV13
clone_size: NA
j_call: TRBJ1-6
cdr3_aa: CASSLGQGAWVDSPLHF
cdr3_nt: TGTGCCAGCAGCCTCGGACAGGGGGCATGGGTAGATTCACCCCTCCACTTT

d_call: NA
cdr3_length: 12
v_call: TRBV30
clone_size: NA
j_call: TRBJ2-7
cdr3_aa: CAWSVSSYEQYF
cdr3_nt: TGTGCCTGGAGTGTCAGTAGCTACGAGCAGTACTTC

d_call: NA
cdr3_length: 16
v_call: TRBV11-3
clone_size: NA
j_call: TRBJ2-6
cdr3_aa: CASSLDGNSGANVLTF
cdr3_nt: TGTGCCAGCAGCTTAGACGGAAACTCTGGGGCCAACGTCCTGACTTTC

d_call: NA
cdr3_length: 14
v_call: TRBV6-5
clone_size: NA
j_call: TRBJ1-2
cdr3_aa: CASSYSRANYGYTF
cdr3_nt: TGTGCCAGCAGTTATTCCCGGGCCAACTATGGCTACACCTTC

d_call: NA
cdr3_length: 13
v_call: TRBV5-8
clone_size: few
j_call: TRBJ2-1
cdr3_aa: CASSPMTVGEQFF
cdr3_nt: TGTGCCAGCAGCCCCATGACAGTCGGTGAGCAGTTCTTC

d_call: NA
cdr3_length: 14
v_call: TRBV6-5
clone_size: NA
j_call: TRBJ1-1
cdr3_aa: CASNDWGGNTEAFF
cdr3_nt: TGTGCCAGCAATGATTGGGGGGGGAACACTGAAGCTTTCTTT

d_call: TRBD1
cdr3_length: 15
v_call: TRBV27
clone_size: NA
j_call: TRBJ1-2
cdr3_aa: CASSADRGFNYGYTF
cdr3_nt: TGTGCCAGCAGTGCGGACAGGGGATTTAACTATGGCTACACCTTC

d_call: NA
cdr3_length: 17
v_call: TRBV4-1
clone_size: NA
j_call: TRBJ2-1
cdr3_aa: CASSQVGGTEPYNEQFF
cdr3_nt: TGCGCCAGCAGCCAAGTTGGCGGGACTGAGCCCTACAATGAGCAGTTCTTC

d_call: NA
cdr3_length: 13
v_call: TRBV5-8
clone_size: NA
j_call: TRBJ2-7
cdr3_aa: CASSFLTGQEQYF
cdr3_nt: TGTGCCAGCAGCTTCCTAACAGGGCAAGAGCAGTACTTC

d_call: TRBD2
cdr3_length: 16
v_call: TRBV4-1
clone_size: NA
j_call: TRBJ2-1
cdr3_aa: CASSQESSGRAYEQFF
cdr3_nt: TGCGCCAGCAGCCAAGAGTCTAGCGGGAGGGCCTATGAGCAGTTCTTC

d_call: NA
cdr3_length: 13
v_call: TRBV28
clone_size: NA
j_call: TRBJ1-1
cdr3_aa: CASSLVAVTEAFF
cdr3_nt: TGTGCCAGCAGTTTAGTTGCAGTCACTGAAGCTTTCTTT

d_call: NA
cdr3_length: 11
v_call: TRBV19
clone_size: NA
j_call: TRBJ2-5
cdr3_aa: CASRGGETQYF
cdr3_nt: TGTGCCAGCAGGGGAGGAGAGACCCAGTACTTC

d_call: NA
cdr3_length: 13
v_call: TRBV6-4
clone_size: NA
j_call: TRBJ1-1
cdr3_aa: CASSGGRGTEAFF
cdr3_nt: TGTGCCAGCAGTGGTGGCAGGGGCACTGAAGCTTTCTTT

d_call: TRBD2
cdr3_length: 14
v_call: TRBV10-3
clone_size: NA
j_call: TRBJ2-1
cdr3_aa: CAISTSGKQGEQFF
cdr3_nt: TGTGCCATCAGCACTAGCGGGAAGCAAGGGGAGCAGTTCTTC

d_call: NA
cdr3_length: 13
v_call: TRBV4-3
clone_size: NA
j_call: TRBJ2-3
cdr3_aa: CASSRDYPDTQYF
cdr3_nt: TGCGCCAGCAGCCGAGACTATCCAGATACGCAGTATTTT

d_call: NA
cdr3_length: 14
v_call: TRBV6-6
clone_size: NA
j_call: TRBJ1-3
cdr3_aa: CASSGVSSGNTIYF
cdr3_nt: TGTGCCAGCAGTGGGGTGAGCTCTGGAAACACCATATATTTT

d_call: NA
cdr3_length: 14
v_call: TRBV11-2
clone_size: NA
j_call: TRBJ1-3
cdr3_aa: CASSSPGLGNTIYF
cdr3_nt: TGTGCCAGCAGCTCCCCGGGACTCGGAAACACCATATATTTT

d_call: NA
cdr3_length: 19
v_call: TRBV5-1
clone_size: NA
j_call: TRBJ2-1
cdr3_aa: CASSLVGTGRSSSYNEQFF
cdr3_nt: TGCGCCAGCAGCTTGGTAGGTACAGGGCGGTCGAGCTCCTACAATGAGCAGTTCTTC

d_call: TRBD1
cdr3_length: 16
v_call: TRBV5-6
clone_size: once
j_call: TRBJ1-4
cdr3_aa: CASSLGPGTGAEKLFF
cdr3_nt: TGTGCCAGCAGCTTGGGCCCCGGGACAGGGGCCGAAAAACTGTTTTTT

d_call: NA
cdr3_length: 17
v_call: TRBV12-2
clone_size: NA
j_call: TRBJ2-3
cdr3_aa: CASRHGTSGRDGDTQYF
cdr3_nt: TGTGCAAGTCGCCACGGGACTAGCGGGAGGGACGGGGATACGCAGTATTTT

d_call: NA
cdr3_length: 12
v_call: TRBV19
clone_size: NA
j_call: TRBJ2-7
cdr3_aa: CASSNRNYEQYF
cdr3_nt: TGTGCCAGTAGTAACCGGAACTACGAGCAGTACTTC

d_call: NA
cdr3_length: 14
v_call: TRBV27
clone_size: NA
j_call: TRBJ2-1
cdr3_aa: CASCRDPTYNEQFF
cdr3_nt: TGTGCCAGTTGCAGGGACCCAACCTACAATGAGCAGTTCTTC

d_call: TRBD1
cdr3_length: 16
v_call: TRBV4-3
clone_size: NA
j_call: TRBJ2-3
cdr3_aa: CASSQDMGQGYYTQYF
cdr3_nt: TGCGCCAGCAGCCAAGATATGGGACAGGGCTACTATACGCAGTATTTT

d_call: TRBD2
cdr3_length: 14
v_call: TRBV5-7
clone_size: NA
j_call: TRBJ2-7
cdr3_aa: CASSLGGGLDEQYF
cdr3_nt: TGTGCCAGCAGCCTCGGGGGGGGGCTCGACGAGCAGTACTTC

d_call: TRBD2
cdr3_length: 14
v_call: TRBV28
clone_size: NA
j_call: TRBJ2-1
cdr3_aa: CASWGGAGGGEQFF
cdr3_nt: TGTGCCAGTTGGGGGGGAGCGGGAGGTGGTGAGCAGTTCTTC

d_call: NA
cdr3_length: 14
v_call: TRBV6-5
clone_size: NA
j_call: TRBJ2-2
cdr3_aa: CASSPGRATGELFF
cdr3_nt: TGTGCCAGCAGTCCAGGGCGGGCCACCGGGGAGCTGTTTTTT

d_call: TRBD1
cdr3_length: 11
v_call: TRBV5-4
clone_size: NA
j_call: TRBJ2-5
cdr3_aa: CASSSGGTQYF
cdr3_nt: TGTGCCAGCAGCTCAGGGGGGACCCAGTACTTC

d_call: TRBD2
cdr3_length: 18
v_call: TRBV11-2
clone_size: medium-sized
j_call: TRBJ2-7
cdr3_aa: CASSLSIPGTSGTYEQYF
cdr3_nt: TGTGCCAGCAGCTTATCGATCCCGGGGACTAGCGGCACCTACGAGCAGTACTTC

d_call: NA
cdr3_length: 16
v_call: TRBV10-2
clone_size: NA
j_call: TRBJ2-7
cdr3_aa: CALRGSRQMKGDEQYF
cdr3_nt: TGCGCCTTACGGGGATCCCGACAGATGAAGGGCGACGAGCAGTACTTC